Presented here are 26 T cell receptor beta chains from one specimen sequenced in a study of OX40 agonist ivuxolimab in advanced cancers. Libraries were prepared by immunoSEQ multiplex PCR; TCRdb keeps only in-frame clonotypes and omits some of them. Of fewer than 90,000 clones in the sample, approximately 86% are singletons; the top ten hold 2% to 3%. Sample: CD4+ or CD8+ T cells sorted from blood, taken in a trial of the OX40 agonist ivuxolimab. The receptors shown here come from an adult with an advanced solid tumor such as melanoma, head and neck, liver or kidney cancer.

The CDR3 DNA sequence: TGTGCCAGCAGCGGACCGGGGGTCCCGACCTACAATGAGCAGTTCTTC. Amino acids: CASSGPGVPTYNEQFF. The rearrangement links TRBV14 to TRBJ2-1, with TRBD2 as a possible D gene (6 bases). The V gene's germline CDR1 is SGHDN and CDR2 FVKESK. Trimming stripped 5 bases from V and 2 bases from J, with 16 bases between. The CDR3 loop spans 16 amino acids.

This rearrangement joins TRBV5-6 to TRBJ1-2, with 11 positions matching TRBD1. The CDR3 contains 17 residues. Germline V gene sequence: CDR1 SGHDT, CDR2 YYEEEE. The J segment lost 6 bases and the V segment lost 2 bases, leaving 12 bases of the junction unmatched. The CDR3 sequence: CASSLGTGGFSRNGYTF. CDR3 DNA: TGTGCCAGCAGCTTAGGGACAGGGGGTTTTAGCAGGAATGGCTACACCTTC.

The chain joins TRBV27 to TRBJ2-7; the D gene is possibly TRBD2 (5 bases). This CDR3 contains 15 residues. The germline V and J ends were trimmed by 7 bases and 2 bases, with 18 bases remaining between them. In germline, CDR1 is MNHEY, CDR2 SMNVEV (reference sequence). CDR3 nucleotide sequence: TGTGCCAGCAAGGCGGTTCCGGGGTCCACCTACGAGCAGTACTTC. It yields the protein CASKAVPGSTYEQYF.

The gene calls are TRBV15 and TRBJ2-5; D is unresolved. Germline CDR1 LNHNV, CDR2 YYDKDF (reference sequence). Trimming took off 0 bases at V and 5 bases at J, with 7 bases between the two ends. This CDR3 spans 13 amino acids. CDR3: CATSREGRETQYF. CDR3 in DNA: TGTGCCACCAGCAGAGAAGGAAGGGAGACCCAGTACTTC. Full variable domain (outside the CDR3, taken from reference TRBV15 and TRBJ2-5): DAMVIQNPRYQVTQFGKPVTLSCSQTLNHNVMYWYQQKSSQAPKLLFHYYDKDFNNEADTPDNFQSRRPNTSFCFLDIRSPGLGDTAMYLCATSREGRETQYFGPGTRLLVL.

The chain is built from TRBV7-2 and TRBJ1-6; 7 bases are shared with TRBD1. The germline gives CDR1 SGHTA, CDR2 FQGNSA. With V trimmed by 3 bases and J by 9 bases, 5 bases remained unmatched. CDR3 length: 14 amino acids. The CDR3 DNA is TGTGCCAGCAGCTTCGACAGGGTTGCTTCACCCCTCCACTTT. It translates to CASSFDRVASPLHF.

The V gene is TRBV6-9, the J gene TRBJ1-4, with 7 nucleotides matching TRBD1. Trimming at V came to 3 bases and at J to 3 bases, leaving 13 bases not matched to a gene. Germline values: CDR1 MNHGY, CDR2 SVAAGI. This CDR3 spans 18 amino acids. The DNA for the CDR3 is TGTGCCAGCAGTTACCTGACAGGGACGACGCGATCTAATGAAAAACTGTTTTTT. Its translation is CASSYLTGTTRSNEKLFF.

The chain recombines TRBV19 with TRBJ2-5; 16 nucleotides align to TRBD2. Germline-derived CDR1 and CDR2 are LNHDA and SQIVND (reference sequence). J gave up 5 bases and V 8 bases, and 14 bases lay outside the gene matches. The CDR3 has 18 residues. The CDR3 sequence is CASSLGLAGGPAVETQYF. CDR3 in DNA: TGTGCCAGTTCCCTGGGACTAGCGGGGGGGCCAGCGGTGGAGACCCAGTACTTC. The complete variable domain, with remaining parts taken from reference TRBV19 and TRBJ2-5, reads DGGITQSPKYLFRKEGQNVTLSCEQNLNHDAMYWYRQDPGQGLRLIYYSQIVNDFQKGDIAEGYSVSREKKESFPLTVTSAQKNPTAFYLCASSLGLAGGPAVETQYFGPGTRLLVL.

The V gene is TRBV19, the J gene TRBJ2-3, with TRBD2 matching over 8 bases. Germline V gene sequence: CDR1 LNHDA, CDR2 SQIVND (reference sequence). Losses at the gene ends were 3 bases for V and 3 bases for J; bases not matched to a gene: 8. The CDR3 length is 16 residues. This CDR3 reads CASSISRPGGTDTQYF. CDR3 bases: TGTGCCAGTAGTATCTCCAGGCCGGGGGGGACAGATACGCAGTATTTT.

V and J are TRBV5-1 and TRBJ2-7, with D perhaps TRBD1 (5 bases). CDR1 is SGHRS and CDR2 is YFSETQ in the germline V gene. V dropped 4 bases and J dropped 7 bases, with 21 bases sitting between them. The CDR3 contains 15 residues. The chain's CDR3 is CASSPLGRVVGEQYF. Written as DNA, the CDR3 is TGCGCCAGCAGCCCCTTAGGCAGGGTGGTGGGTGAGCAGTACTTC.

Here the CDR3 DNA reads TGTGCCAGCAGCTCGAGACAGAACACTGAAGCTTTCTTT. It is translated as CASSSRQNTEAFF. This chain links TRBV11-3 with TRBJ1-1, with unresolved D. The germline V gene encodes CDR1 SGHNT and CDR2 YENEEA. The CDR3 covers 13 residues. V was clipped by 4 bases and J by 1 base, with 7 bases between them.

This chain uses TRBV5-5 with TRBJ2-3; D is possibly TRBD1 or TRBD2 (6 bases each). Germline loops: CDR1 SGHKS, CDR2 YYEKEE (reference sequence). V was shortened by 7 bases and J by 6 bases, with 15 bases between the two germline ends. The CDR3 runs to 13 residues. The CDR3 nucleotides are TGTGCCAGCTGGGCACGGGGGCCCGATACGCAGTATTTT. It codes for CASWARGPDTQYF.

The genes are TRBV18 and TRBJ2-5; 10 bases agree with TRBD2. Germline values: CDR1 KGHSH, CDR2 LQKENI. This CDR3 is built from 19 residues. Losses at the gene ends were 0 bases for V and 1 base for J; bases not matched to a gene: 11. The CDR3 spells CASSPPNALAGLVQETQYF. In DNA, the CDR3 is TGTGCCAGCTCACCACCCAACGCACTAGCGGGGTTAGTCCAAGAGACCCAGTACTTC. Together with reference TRBV18 and TRBJ2-5, the CDR3 gives the full variable domain: NAGVMQNPRHLVRRRGQEARLRCSPMKGHSHVYWYRQLPEEGLKFMVYLQKENIIDESGMPKERFSAEFPKEGPSILRIQQVVRGDSAAYFCASSPPNALAGLVQETQYFGPGTRLLVL.

V gene TRBV11-1 combines with J gene TRBJ2-5; D gene ambiguous. Looked up from germline, CDR1 is SGHAT and CDR2 is FQDESV (reference sequence). This CDR3 comprises 14 residues. The ends were cut back, 3 bases at V and 5 bases at J, with 13 bases in the middle. This CDR3 reads CASSFGYTGETQYF. In nucleotides, the CDR3 is TGTGCCAGCAGCTTCGGTTATACTGGGGAGACCCAGTACTTC.

The genes are TRBV4-1 and TRBJ1-2, with a weak D call TRBD1 (5 bases). Germline V gene data show CDR1 as MGHRA and CDR2 as YSYEKL. CDR3 size: 16 residues. The ends were cut back, 0 bases at V and 7 bases at J, with 18 bases in the middle. The CDR3 loop is CASSQEAGEGYGGYTF. The DNA for the CDR3 is TGCGCCAGCAGCCAAGAGGCGGGGGAGGGGTATGGTGGCTACACCTTC.

J is TRBJ2-3 and V is TRBV18; D assignment may be TRBD1 or TRBD2 (5 bases each). V lost 7 bases to trimming and J lost 4 bases, with 15 bases between them. CDR1 and CDR2 from the germline V gene are KGHSH and LQKENI. CDR3 size: 14 residues. The CDR3 here is CASLGPGSPDTQYF. The CDR3 DNA reads as TGTGCCAGCTTGGGACCCGGTTCCCCAGATACGCAGTATTTT.

In the case of this clone: The junction and the germline gene differ at one end; a read error may be behind it. This chain joins TRBV7-6 and TRBJ2-5; D is possibly TRBD1 (6 bases). The V gene's germline CDR1 is SGHVS and CDR2 FNYEAQ. There are 13 residues in the CDR3. The CDR3 here is CASSPGQKETRYF. CDR3 nucleotide sequence: TGTGCCAGCAGCCCCGGACAGAAAGAGACCCGGTACTTC.

The CDR3 DNA reads TGTGCCAGCAGCACCTCCTTGGGCGGATTCGACACTGAAGCTTTCTTT. Its translation is CASSTSLGGFDTEAFF. The chain is built from TRBV11-2 and TRBJ1-1; D gene unclear. This CDR3 has 16 residues. CDR1 is SGHAT, CDR2 FQNNGV, per germline. Trimming left V 5 bases short and J 3 bases short, with 19 bases between.

This clone has a single count. The chain combines TRBV7-2 with TRBJ2-5, with no clear D. Germline assignment: CDR1 SGHTA and CDR2 FQGNSA. V dropped 2 bases and J dropped 4 bases, with 2 bases sitting between them. The CDR3 sequence is 11 residues long. The CDR3 sequence is CASSLIETQYF. DNA of the CDR3: TGTGCCAGCAGCTTAATAGAGACCCAGTACTTC.

The CDR3 nucleotides read TGTGCCAGCAGCCCCAGACTAGCGGGGGGCACAGATACGCAGTATTTT. Protein product: CASSPRLAGGTDTQYF. This rearrangement joins TRBV7-6 to TRBJ2-3; 12 bases map to TRBD2. The germline V gene has CDR1 SGHVS and CDR2 FNYEAQ. There are 16 residues in the CDR3. V was clipped by 5 bases and J by 1 base; unmatched bases: 4.

V is TRBV11-1 and J is TRBJ1-6; D uncertain. The germline V gene has CDR1 SGHAT and CDR2 FQDESV (reference sequence). The CDR3 runs 15 residues. V was clipped by 1 base and J by 9 bases, with 13 bases between them. Here the CDR3 DNA reads TGTGCCAGCAGCTTAGTGGCGGGATCCACTTCACCCCTCCACTTT. Amino acid sequence: CASSLVAGSTSPLHF.

This chain joins TRBV18 and TRBJ1-1; D gene unclear. The CDR3 contains 15 residues. Germline loops: CDR1 KGHSH, CDR2 LQKENI. V lost 3 bases to trimming and J lost 8 bases, with 19 bases between them. The CDR3 DNA follows: TGTGCCAGCTCACCTCTCGGTTACAGTGGCTCGGAAGCTTTCTTT. Translated: CASSPLGYSGSEAFF.

The chain couples TRBV10-3 to TRBJ1-2; D not certain. V shed 7 bases and J shed 4 bases, with 10 bases lying between them. The CDR3 is made up of 12 amino acids. Germline lookup yields CDR1 ENHRY and CDR2 SYGVKD. CDR3 bases: TGTGCCATCACTTCGACCGTCTATGGCTACACCTTC. Translating gives CAITSTVYGYTF.

This clone was seen a handful of times. The chain has TRBV6-5 and TRBJ2-2; 9 bases are shared with TRBD1. The CDR3 spans 15 residues. Germline CDR1 and CDR2: MNHEY and SVGAGI. J gave up 0 bases and V 6 bases, and 2 bases lay outside the gene matches. The CDR3 nucleotides read TGTGCCAGCAGGGGACAGGGAACGAACACCGGGGAGCTGTTTTTT. This gives the protein CASRGQGTNTGELFF.

The gene calls are TRBV19 and TRBJ1-5, with 10 bases identical to TRBD1. The V gene's germline CDR1 is LNHDA and CDR2 SQIVND (reference sequence). The CDR3 totals 16 residues. Germline trimming cut 5 bases from V and 2 bases from J; bases unmatched to any gene: 6. This CDR3 is CASSPGDRGRNQPQHF. CDR3 DNA: TGTGCCAGTAGTCCCGGGGACAGGGGACGCAATCAGCCCCAGCATTTT.

This clone came up a few times. V is TRBV19 and J is TRBJ2-7, with D hard to call. The length of the CDR3 is 15 residues. The ends were cut back, 7 bases at V and 0 bases at J, with 16 bases in the middle. The germline V gene has CDR1 LNHDA and CDR2 SQIVND (reference sequence). The CDR3 loop reads CASNDVARSSYEQYF. CDR3 DNA sequence: TGTGCCAGTAATGATGTGGCAAGGAGCTCCTACGAGCAGTACTTC.

This chain links TRBV4-2 with TRBJ1-3, with D possibly being TRBD1 (5 bases). Per germline, CDR1 LGHNA and CDR2 YNFKEQ. The CDR3 totals 14 residues. V was shortened by 4 bases and J by 4 bases, with 11 bases between the two germline ends. CDR3 bases: TGTGCCAGCAGCCGGGACGGGCGAGGAAACACCATATATTTT. It encodes CASSRDGRGNTIYF.